This T cell receptor (beta chain) was sequenced for a study of T and B cells in COVID-19 patients. Study information: COVID-19 patients gave peripheral blood either during active infection or after recovery. Of over 19 active-infection patients, roughly eleven were critically ill with mechanical ventilation or extracorporeal membrane oxygenation. Comorbidities linked to unfavorable COVID-19 outcome were present in about 90% of the roughly 20 active-infection patients. Whole-study findings and limits: There were approximately 2,500 TCR clusters exclusive to the recovered cohort, a few dozen with low generation probability.

Blood genomic DNA input for TRB amplification was about 220-500 ng. Germline V CDR1 and CDR2: LNHDA, SQIVND (reference sequence). This CDR3 region has 13 residues. Trimming took off 4 bases at V and 6 bases at J, with 10 bases between the two ends. Multiplex PCR with BIOMED2 TRB-A/B primer pools amplified TRB rearrangements. Via MiXCR, TCRdb re-called the multiplex PCR reads, giving one row per CDR3 protein. The table lists about 15,000 distinct CDR3 sequences, about 31% of them singletons. This clonotype ranks as medium-sized. The antigen remains undetermined. This receptor was obtained from a human donor who had recovered from COVID-19. The V gene is TRBV19, the J gene TRBJ1-5, with D maybe TRBD1 (6 bases). Source material: blood. CDR3 loop: CASSTLGGQPQHF. The CDR3 DNA follows: TGTGCCAGTAGTACGCTAGGGGGTCAGCCCCAGCATTTT.